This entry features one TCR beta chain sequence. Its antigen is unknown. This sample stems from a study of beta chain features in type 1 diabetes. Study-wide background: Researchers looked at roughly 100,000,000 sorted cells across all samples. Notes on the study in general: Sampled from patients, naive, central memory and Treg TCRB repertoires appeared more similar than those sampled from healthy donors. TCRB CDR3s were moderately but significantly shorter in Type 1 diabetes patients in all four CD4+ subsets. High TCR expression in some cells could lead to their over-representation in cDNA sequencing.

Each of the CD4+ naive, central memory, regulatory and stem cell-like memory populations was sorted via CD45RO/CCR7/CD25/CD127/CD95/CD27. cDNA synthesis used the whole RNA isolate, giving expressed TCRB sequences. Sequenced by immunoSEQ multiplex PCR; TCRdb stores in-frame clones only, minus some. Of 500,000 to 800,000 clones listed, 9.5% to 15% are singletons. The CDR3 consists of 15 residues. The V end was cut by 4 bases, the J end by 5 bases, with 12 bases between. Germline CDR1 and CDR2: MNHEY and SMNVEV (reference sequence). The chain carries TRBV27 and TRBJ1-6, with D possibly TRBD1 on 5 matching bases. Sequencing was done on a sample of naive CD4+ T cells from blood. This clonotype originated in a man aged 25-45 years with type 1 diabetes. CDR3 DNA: TGTGCCAGCAGTTCCACAGGAAATCATAATTCACCCCTCCACTTT. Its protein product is CASSSTGNHNSPLHF.